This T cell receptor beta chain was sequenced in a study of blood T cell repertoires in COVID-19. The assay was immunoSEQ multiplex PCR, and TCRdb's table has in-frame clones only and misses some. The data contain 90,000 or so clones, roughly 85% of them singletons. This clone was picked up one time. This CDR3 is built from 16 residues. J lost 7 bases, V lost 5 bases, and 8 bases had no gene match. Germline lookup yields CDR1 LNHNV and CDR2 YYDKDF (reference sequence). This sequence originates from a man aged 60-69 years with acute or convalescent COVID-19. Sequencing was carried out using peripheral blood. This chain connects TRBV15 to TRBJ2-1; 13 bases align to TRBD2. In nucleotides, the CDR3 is TGTGCCACCAGCGGGAGACTAGCGGGAGGTTATAATGAGCAGTTCTTC. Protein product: CATSGRLAGGYNEQFF.